This TCR beta chain was captured by sequencing in a study of CD8 T cells in ankylosing spondylitis. Findings and caveats of the study: Reportedly, matched ankylosing spondylitis synovial fluid was significantly enriched for disease-linked clones. A TCR beta motif made of eight highly homologous variants seemed typical of ankylosing spondylitis blood. Clones linked to disease, bearing a CD8+ phenotype, were relatively rare in peripheral blood.

Germline V gene sequence: CDR1 ENHRY, CDR2 SYGVKD. The CDR3 spans 12 residues. V was clipped by 3 bases and J by 5 bases, with 7 bases between them. This clonotype was seen a handful of times. Its antigen remains unidentified. For TCR beta, libraries came from quantitative 5'-RACE with molecular barcodes. TCRdb ran MiXCR on the 5' RACE reads and lists one entry per CDR3 protein. The sample includes about 250,000 distinct CDR3 sequences, roughly a third of them seen just once. The rearrangement joins TRBV10-3 to TRBJ2-5; the D is unclear. The TCR originated in a male donor with ankylosing spondylitis or in good health (not recorded which). The sequenced material came from blood, either unsorted or a sorted T cell fraction (not recorded which). This chain's CDR3 is CAISDVGETQYF. The CDR3 DNA sequence: TGTGCCATCAGTGACGTGGGGGAGACCCAGTACTTC.